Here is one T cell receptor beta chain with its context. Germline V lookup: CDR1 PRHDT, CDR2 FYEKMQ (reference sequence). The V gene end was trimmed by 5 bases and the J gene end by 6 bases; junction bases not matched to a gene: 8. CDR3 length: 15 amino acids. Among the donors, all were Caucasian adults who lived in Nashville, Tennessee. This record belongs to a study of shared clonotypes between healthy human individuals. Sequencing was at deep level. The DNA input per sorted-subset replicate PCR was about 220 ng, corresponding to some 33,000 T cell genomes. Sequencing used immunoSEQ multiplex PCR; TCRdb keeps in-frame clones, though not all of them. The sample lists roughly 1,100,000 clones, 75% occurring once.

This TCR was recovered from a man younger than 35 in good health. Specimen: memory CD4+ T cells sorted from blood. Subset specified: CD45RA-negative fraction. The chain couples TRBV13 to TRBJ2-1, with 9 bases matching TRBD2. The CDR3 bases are TGTGCCAGCAGCAGGGCGGGAGGGCCTTTCAATGAGCAGTTCTTC. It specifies CASSRAGGPFNEQFF.